This T cell receptor beta chain is drawn from a study of CD8 T cells in ankylosing spondylitis. Germline V gene sequence: CDR1 SGDLS, CDR2 YYNGEE. The CDR3 runs 13 residues. V shed 0 bases and J shed 6 bases, with 9 bases lying between them. This clonotype was picked up many times. Its cognate antigen is unknown. Findings of the study overall: Earlier work had already found some motif variants in reactive arthritis synovial fluid and blood. As reported, disease-linked clones showed significant enrichment in matched ankylosing spondylitis synovial fluid.

Scientists made TCR beta libraries using quantitative 5'-RACE with molecular barcodes. MiXCR was run by TCRdb on the 5' RACE reads, yielding one entry per CDR3 protein. This repertoire shows about 13,000 distinct CDR3 sequences, over 2.5% found once; its top ten account for 8.5% to 9.5%. This TCR was recovered from a male donor with ankylosing spondylitis or in good health (not recorded which). Sequenced: blood, either unsorted or a sorted T cell fraction (not recorded which). The V call is TRBV9, the J call TRBJ1-1; D gene uncertain. The CDR3: CASSVDVGAEAFF. The CDR3 DNA reads as TGTGCCAGCAGCGTAGACGTAGGAGCTGAAGCTTTCTTT.